The sample holds a few counts of the clone carrying this TCR beta chain. Its target is unknown. The sample originates from a study of identical twins. Study-wide points: Conclusions came from cross-sectional statistical analysis, not from following the same donors.

Trimming pared 1 base from V and 1 base from J, leaving 15 bases between. The CDR3 consists of 17 residues. Germline assignment: CDR1 LGHNA and CDR2 YNFKEQ. Template switching added a universal primer site, and cDNA bore unique molecular identifiers. TCRdb called the 5' RACE reads again in MiXCR, with one record for every CDR3 protein. The table has around 1.7 million distinct CDR3 sequences, about 32% seen once; the top ten hold under 0.35%. This chain links TRBV4-2 with TRBJ2-3; D possibly corresponds to TRBD2 (6 bases). The sample consisted of cord blood. The receptor's source is a newborn girl in good health. The CDR3 here is CASSQGETSRGTDTQYF. The CDR3 DNA sequence: TGTGCCAGCAGCCAAGGAGAGACTAGTAGGGGCACAGATACGCAGTATTTT.